This TCR beta chain was recovered during a study of metastatic and nonmetastatic thyroid tumors. TCRdb reanalyzed the PCR reads with MiXCR. The sample holds about 82,000 clones; approximately 12% are singletons and the top ten take about 10%. Patients underwent thyroid surgery, and none had received any treatment before it. Many counts were recorded for this clone. Trimming took 5 bases from V and 5 from J, leaving 13 bases between them. The CDR3 consists of 13 residues. Germline CDR1 is SEHNR and CDR2 is FQNEAQ (reference sequence). This receptor was obtained from a female donor with papillary thyroid cancer or a benign thyroid nodule (not recorded which). Some clones in this sample may be carry-over from other donors' samples. Sequenced: tumor tissue. The V and J genes are TRBV7-9 and TRBJ2-7; D remains unclear. Here the CDR3 reads CASSPIRSDEQYF. As DNA, the CDR3 is TGTGCCAGCAGCCCTATCCGTTCCGACGAGCAGTACTTC. The full variable domain, completed using reference TRBV7-9 and TRBJ2-7, is DTGVSQNPRHKITKRGQNVTFRCDPISEHNRLYWYRQTLGQGPEFLTYFQNEAQLEKSRLLSDRFSAERPKGSFSTLEIQRTEQGDSAMYLCASSPIRSDEQYFGPGTRLTVT.